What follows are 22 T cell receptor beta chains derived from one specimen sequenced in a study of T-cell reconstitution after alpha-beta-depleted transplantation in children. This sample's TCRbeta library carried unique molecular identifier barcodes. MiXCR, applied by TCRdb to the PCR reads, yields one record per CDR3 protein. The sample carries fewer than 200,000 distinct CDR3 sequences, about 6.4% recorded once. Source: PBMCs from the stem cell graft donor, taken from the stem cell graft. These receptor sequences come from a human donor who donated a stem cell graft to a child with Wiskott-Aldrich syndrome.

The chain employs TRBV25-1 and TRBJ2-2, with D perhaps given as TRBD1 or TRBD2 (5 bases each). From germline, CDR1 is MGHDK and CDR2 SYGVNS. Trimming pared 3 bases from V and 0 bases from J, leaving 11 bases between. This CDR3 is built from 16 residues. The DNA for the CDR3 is TGTGCCAGCAGTGACCGTGGGGACCCGAACACCGGGGAGCTGTTTTTT. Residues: CASSDRGDPNTGELFF.

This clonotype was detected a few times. The CDR3: CASSPGPLTGTQYF. The CDR3 coding sequence is TGTGCCAGCAGCCCGGGCCCCCTAACGGGGACCCAGTACTTC. The J gene is TRBJ2-5, the V gene TRBV7-2; D gene uncertain. Germline V gene lookup returns CDR1 SGHTA and CDR2 FQGNSA. This CDR3 is 14 amino acids long. V shed 5 bases and J shed 7 bases, with 17 bases lying between them.

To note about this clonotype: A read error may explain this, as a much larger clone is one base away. The CDR3 DNA reads TGCGCCAGCAGTGAGTCCCGGACCCGAACGCGGGAGACCTCCTACAATGAGCAGTTCTTC. This sequence encodes CASSESRTRTRETSYNEQFF. The chain is built from TRBV10-1 and TRBJ2-1; 7 nucleotides line up with TRBD2. This CDR3 is built from 20 residues. V gave up 0 bases and J gave up 0 bases; unmatched junction bases: 14. Germline CDR1 is WNHNN and CDR2 is SYGVQD (reference sequence).

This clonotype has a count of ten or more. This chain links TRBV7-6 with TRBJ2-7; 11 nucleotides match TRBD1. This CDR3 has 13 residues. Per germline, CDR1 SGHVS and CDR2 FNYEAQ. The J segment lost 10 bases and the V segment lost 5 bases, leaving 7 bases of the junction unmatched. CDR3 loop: CASSPAWTGGQYF. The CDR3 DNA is TGTGCCAGCAGCCCAGCGTGGACAGGGGGCCAGTACTTC.

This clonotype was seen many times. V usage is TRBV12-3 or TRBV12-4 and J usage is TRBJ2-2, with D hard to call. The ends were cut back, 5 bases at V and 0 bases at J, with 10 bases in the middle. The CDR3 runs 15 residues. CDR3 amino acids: CASSPRPSNTGELFF. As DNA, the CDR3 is TGTGCCAGCAGTCCCCGACCCTCGAACACCGGGGAGCTGTTTTTT.

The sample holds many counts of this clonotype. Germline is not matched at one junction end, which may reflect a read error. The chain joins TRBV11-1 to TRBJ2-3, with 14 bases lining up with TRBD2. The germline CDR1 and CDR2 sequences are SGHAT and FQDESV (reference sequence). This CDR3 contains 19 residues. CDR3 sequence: CASSLAAGLAGESTDTQYF. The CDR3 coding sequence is TGTGCCAGCAGCCTAGCCGCGGGACTAGCGGGAGAGAGCACAGATACGCAGTATTTT.

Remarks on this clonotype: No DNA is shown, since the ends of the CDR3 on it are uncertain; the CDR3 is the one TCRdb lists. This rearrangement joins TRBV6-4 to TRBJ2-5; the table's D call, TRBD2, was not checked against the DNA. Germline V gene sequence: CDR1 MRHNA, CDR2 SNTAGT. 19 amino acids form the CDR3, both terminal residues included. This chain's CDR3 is CACSSSGLAVHGAQETQYF.

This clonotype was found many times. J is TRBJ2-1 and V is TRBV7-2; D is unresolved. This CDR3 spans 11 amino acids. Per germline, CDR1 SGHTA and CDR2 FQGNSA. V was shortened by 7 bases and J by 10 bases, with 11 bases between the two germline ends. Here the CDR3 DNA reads TGTGCCAGCACCCTAAACGGCGAGCAGTTCTTC. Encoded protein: CASTLNGEQFF. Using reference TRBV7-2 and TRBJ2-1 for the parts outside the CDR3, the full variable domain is GAGVSQSPSNKVTEKGKDVELRCDPISGHTALYWYRQSLGQGLEFLIYFQGNSAPDKSGLPSDRFSAERTGGSVSTLTIQRTQQEDSAVYLCASTLNGEQFFGPGTRLTVL.

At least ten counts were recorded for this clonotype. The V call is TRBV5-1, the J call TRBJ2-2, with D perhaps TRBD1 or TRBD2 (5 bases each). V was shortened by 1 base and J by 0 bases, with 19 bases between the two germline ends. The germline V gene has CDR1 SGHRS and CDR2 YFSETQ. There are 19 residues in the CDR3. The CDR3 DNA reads TGCGCCAGCAGCTTGAGAAAGGTGGGGGTGTTCGCGAACACCGGGGAGCTGTTTTTT. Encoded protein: CASSLRKVGVFANTGELFF.

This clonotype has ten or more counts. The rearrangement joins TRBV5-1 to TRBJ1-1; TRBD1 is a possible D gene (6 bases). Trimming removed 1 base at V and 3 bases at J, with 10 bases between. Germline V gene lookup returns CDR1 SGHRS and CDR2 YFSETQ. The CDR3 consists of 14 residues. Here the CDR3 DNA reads TGCGCCAGCAGCTTGATGACAGGAGACACTGAAGCTTTCTTT. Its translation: CASSLMTGDTEAFF.

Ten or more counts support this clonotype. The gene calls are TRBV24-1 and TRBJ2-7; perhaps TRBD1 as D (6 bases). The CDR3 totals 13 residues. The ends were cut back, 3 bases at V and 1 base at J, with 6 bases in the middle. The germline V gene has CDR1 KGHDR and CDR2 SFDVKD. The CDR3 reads CATSDRGSYEQYF. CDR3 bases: TGTGCCACCAGTGATAGGGGGTCCTACGAGCAGTACTTC.

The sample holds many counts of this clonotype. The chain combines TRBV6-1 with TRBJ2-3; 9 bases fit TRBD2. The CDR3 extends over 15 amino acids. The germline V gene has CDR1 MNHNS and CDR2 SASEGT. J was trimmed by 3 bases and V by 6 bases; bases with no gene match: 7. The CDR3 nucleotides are TGTGCCAGCAGCCGGACTAGCGTTCCGACAGATACGCAGTATTTT. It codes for CASSRTSVPTDTQYF.

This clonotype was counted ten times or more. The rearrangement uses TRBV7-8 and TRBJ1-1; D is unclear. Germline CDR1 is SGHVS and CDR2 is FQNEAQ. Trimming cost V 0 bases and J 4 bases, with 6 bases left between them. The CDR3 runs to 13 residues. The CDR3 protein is CASSLAGITEAFF. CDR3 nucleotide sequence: TGTGCCAGCAGCTTAGCTGGGATCACTGAAGCTTTCTTT.

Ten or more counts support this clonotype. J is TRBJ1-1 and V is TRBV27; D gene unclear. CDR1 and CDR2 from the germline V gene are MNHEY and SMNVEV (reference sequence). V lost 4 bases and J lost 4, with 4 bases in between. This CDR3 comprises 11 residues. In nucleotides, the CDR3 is TGTGCCAGCAGTTCCCGCACTGAAGCTTTCTTT. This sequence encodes CASSSRTEAFF.

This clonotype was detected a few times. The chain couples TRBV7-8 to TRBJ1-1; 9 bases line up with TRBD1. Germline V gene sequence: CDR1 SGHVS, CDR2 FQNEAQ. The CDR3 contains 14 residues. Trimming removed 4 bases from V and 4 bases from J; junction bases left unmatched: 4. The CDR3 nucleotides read TGTGCCAGCAGCTCGCAACAGGGGGCCACTGAAGCTTTCTTT. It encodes CASSSQQGATEAFF.

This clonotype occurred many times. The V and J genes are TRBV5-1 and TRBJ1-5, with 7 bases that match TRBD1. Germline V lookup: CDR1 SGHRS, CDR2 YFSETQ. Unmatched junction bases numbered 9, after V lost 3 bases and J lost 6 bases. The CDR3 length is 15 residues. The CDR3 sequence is CASSYDRASGQPQHF. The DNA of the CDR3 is TGCGCCAGCAGCTACGACAGGGCCTCAGGTCAGCCCCAGCATTTT.

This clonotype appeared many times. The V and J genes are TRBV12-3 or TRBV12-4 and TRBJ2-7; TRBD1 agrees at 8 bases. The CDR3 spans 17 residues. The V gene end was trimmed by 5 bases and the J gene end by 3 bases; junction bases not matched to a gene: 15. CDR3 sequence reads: CASSPRPGQGMNYEQYF. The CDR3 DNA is TGTGCCAGCAGTCCCCGGCCCGGACAGGGAATGAACTACGAGCAGTACTTC.

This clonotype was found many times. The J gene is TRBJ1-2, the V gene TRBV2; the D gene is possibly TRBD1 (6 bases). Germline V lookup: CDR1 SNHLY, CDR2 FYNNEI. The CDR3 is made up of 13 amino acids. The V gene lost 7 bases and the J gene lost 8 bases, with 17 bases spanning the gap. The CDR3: CASKLDRIGGYTF. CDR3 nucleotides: TGTGCCAGCAAGCTGGACAGAATCGGGGGCTACACCTTC.

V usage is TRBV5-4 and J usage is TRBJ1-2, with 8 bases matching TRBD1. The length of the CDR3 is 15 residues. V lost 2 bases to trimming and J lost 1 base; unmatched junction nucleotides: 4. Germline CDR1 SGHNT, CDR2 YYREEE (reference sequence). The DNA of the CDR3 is TGTGCCAGCAGCTTCGGACAGGGTCTTAACTATGGCTACACCTTC. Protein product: CASSFGQGLNYGYTF.

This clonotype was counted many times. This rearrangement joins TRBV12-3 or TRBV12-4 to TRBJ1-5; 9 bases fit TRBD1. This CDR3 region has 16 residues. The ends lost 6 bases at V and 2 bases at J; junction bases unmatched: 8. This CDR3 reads CASSLGTGWGNQPQHF. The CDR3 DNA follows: TGTGCCAGCAGCCTAGGGACAGGGTGGGGCAATCAGCCCCAGCATTTT.

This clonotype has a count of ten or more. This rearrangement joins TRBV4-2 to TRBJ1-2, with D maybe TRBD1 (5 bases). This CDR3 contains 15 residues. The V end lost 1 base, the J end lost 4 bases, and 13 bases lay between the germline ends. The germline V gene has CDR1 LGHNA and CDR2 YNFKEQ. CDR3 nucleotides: TGTGCCAGCAGCCAAGTTTCTGTAAGGGGCTATGGCTACACCTTC. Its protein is CASSQVSVRGYGYTF.

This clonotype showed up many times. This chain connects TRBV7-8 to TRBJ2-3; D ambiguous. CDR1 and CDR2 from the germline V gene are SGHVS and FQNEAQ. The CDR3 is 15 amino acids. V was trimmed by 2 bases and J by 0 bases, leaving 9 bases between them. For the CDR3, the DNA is TGTGCCAGCAGCTTATTTGAAGCTAGCACAGATACGCAGTATTTT. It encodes CASSLFEASTDTQYF.